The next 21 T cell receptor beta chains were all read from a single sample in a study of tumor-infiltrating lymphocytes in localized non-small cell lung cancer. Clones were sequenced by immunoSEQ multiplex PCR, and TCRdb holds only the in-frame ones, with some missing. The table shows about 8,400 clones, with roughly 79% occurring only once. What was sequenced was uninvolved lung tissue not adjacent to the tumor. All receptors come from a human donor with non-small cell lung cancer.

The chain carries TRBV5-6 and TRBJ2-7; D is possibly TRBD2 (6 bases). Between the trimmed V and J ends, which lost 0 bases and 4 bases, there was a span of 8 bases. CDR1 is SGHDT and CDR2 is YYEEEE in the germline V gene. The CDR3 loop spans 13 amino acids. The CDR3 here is CASSLDGGYEQYF. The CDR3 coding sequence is TGTGCCAGCAGCTTGGACGGGGGATACGAGCAGTACTTC.

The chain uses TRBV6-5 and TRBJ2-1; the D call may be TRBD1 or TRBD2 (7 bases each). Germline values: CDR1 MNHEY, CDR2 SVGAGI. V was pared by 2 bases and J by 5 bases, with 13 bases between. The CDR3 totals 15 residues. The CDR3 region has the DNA TGTGCCAGCAGTTACGGCAGGGGGGGTCACAATGAGCAGTTCTTC. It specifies CASSYGRGGHNEQFF.

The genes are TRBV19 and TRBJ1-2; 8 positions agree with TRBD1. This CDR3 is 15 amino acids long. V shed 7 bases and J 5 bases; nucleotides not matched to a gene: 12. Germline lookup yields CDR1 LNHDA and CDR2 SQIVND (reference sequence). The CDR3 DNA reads TGTGCCAGTACAGGGGGCGCCTCTAGAGAGTATGGCTACACCTTC. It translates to CASTGGASREYGYTF.

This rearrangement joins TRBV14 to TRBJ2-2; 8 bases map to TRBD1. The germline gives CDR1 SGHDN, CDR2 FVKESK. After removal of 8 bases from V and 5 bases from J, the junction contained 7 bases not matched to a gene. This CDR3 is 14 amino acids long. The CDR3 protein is CASQGALGTGELFF. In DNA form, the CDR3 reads TGTGCCAGCCAGGGGGCTCTGGGGACCGGGGAGCTGTTTTTT.

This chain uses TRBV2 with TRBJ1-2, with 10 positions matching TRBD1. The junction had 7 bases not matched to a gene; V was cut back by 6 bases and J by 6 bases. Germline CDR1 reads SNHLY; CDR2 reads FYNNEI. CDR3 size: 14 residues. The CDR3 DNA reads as TGTGCCAGCAGCACTCTCGGGACAGGGGATGGCTACACCTTC. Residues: CASSTLGTGDGYTF.

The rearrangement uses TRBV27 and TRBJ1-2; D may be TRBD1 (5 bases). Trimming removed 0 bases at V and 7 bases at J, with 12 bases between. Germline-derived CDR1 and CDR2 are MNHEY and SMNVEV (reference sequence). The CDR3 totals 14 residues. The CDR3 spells CASSLSGRAAGYTF. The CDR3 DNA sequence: TGTGCCAGCAGTTTATCCGGCAGGGCGGCTGGCTACACCTTC.

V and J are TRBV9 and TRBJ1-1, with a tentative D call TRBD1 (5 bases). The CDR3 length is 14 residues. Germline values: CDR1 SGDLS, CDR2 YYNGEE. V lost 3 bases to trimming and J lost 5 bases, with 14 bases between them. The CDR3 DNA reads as TGTGCCAGCAGCGATCCGGGGCGGGATACTGAAGCTTTCTTT. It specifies CASSDPGRDTEAFF.

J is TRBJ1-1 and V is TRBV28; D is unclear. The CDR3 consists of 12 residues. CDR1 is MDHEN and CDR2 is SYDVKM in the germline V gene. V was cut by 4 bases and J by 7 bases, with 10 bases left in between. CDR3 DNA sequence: TGTGCCAGCAGTTATCAGCTTGGTGAAGCTTTCTTT. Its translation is CASSYQLGEAFF. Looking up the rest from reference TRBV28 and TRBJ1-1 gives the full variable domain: DVKVTQSSRYLVKRTGEKVFLECVQDMDHENMFWYRQDPGLGLRLIYFSYDVKMKEKGDIPEGYSVSREKKERFSLILESASTNQTSMYLCASSYQLGEAFFGQGTRLTVV.

The CDR3 reads CASSATRGVAISGANVLTF. CDR3 sequence (DNA): TGTGCCAGCAGTGCCACACGGGGCGTAGCGATCTCTGGGGCCAACGTCCTGACTTTC. The chain links TRBV2 to TRBJ2-6; the D gene could be TRBD1 or TRBD2 (5 bases each). CDR1 is SNHLY, CDR2 FYNNEI, per germline. Trimming removed 4 bases at V and 0 bases at J, with 19 bases between. This CDR3 is 19 amino acids long.

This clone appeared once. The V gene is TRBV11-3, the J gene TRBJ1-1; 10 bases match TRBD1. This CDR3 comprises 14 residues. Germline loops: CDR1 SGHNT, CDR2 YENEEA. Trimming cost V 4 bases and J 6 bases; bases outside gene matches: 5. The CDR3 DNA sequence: TGTGCCAGCAGCTCCGGGACAGGGGTGTCTGAAGCTTTCTTT. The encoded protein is CASSSGTGVSEAFF.

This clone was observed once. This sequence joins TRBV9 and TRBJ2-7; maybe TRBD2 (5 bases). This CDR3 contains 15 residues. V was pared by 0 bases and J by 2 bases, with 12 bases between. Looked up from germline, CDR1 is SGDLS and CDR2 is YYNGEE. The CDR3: CASSVGSSIPYEQYF. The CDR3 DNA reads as TGTGCCAGCAGCGTAGGGTCTAGCATACCCTACGAGCAGTACTTC.

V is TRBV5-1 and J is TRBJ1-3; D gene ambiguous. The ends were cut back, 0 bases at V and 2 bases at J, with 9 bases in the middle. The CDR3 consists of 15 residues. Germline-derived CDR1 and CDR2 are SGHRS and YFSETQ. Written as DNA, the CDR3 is TGCGCCAGCAGCTTGGTTCAGGAACCTGGAAACACCATATATTTT. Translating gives CASSLVQEPGNTIYF.

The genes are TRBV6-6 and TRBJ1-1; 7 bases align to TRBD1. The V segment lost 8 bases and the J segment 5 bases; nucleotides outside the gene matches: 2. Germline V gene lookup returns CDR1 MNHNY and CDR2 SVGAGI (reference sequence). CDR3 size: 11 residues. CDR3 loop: CASAGGTEAFF. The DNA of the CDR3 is TGTGCCAGCGCAGGGGGGACTGAAGCTTTCTTT.

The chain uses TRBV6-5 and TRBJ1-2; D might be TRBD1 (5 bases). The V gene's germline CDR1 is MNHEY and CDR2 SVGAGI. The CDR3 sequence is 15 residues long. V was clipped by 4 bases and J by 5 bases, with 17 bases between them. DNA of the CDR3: TGTGCCAGCAGTTGGGGACCCGATATCGGGTATGGCTACACCTTC. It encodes CASSWGPDIGYGYTF.

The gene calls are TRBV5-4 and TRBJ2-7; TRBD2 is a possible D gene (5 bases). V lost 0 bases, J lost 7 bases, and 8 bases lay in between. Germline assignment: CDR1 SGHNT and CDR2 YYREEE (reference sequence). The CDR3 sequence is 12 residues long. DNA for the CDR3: TGTGCCAGCAGCTTGGGCAGAGGGGAGCAGTACTTC. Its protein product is CASSLGRGEQYF. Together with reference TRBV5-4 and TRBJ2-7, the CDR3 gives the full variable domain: ETGVTQSPTHLIKTRGQQVTLRCSSQSGHNTVSWYQQALGQGPQFIFQYYREEENGRGNFPPRFSGLQFPNYSSELNVNALELDDSALYLCASSLGRGEQYFGPGTRLTVT.

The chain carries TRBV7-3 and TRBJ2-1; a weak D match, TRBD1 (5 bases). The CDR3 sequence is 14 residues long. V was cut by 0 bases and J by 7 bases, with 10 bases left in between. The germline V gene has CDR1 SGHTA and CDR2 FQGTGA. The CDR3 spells CASSLTQATNEQFF. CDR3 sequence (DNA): TGTGCCAGCAGCTTAACACAGGCAACAAATGAGCAGTTCTTC. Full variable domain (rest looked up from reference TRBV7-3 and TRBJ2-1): GAGVSQTPSNKVTEKGKYVELRCDPISGHTALYWYRQSLGQGPEFLIYFQGTGAADDSGLPNDRFFAVRPEGSVSTLKIQRTERGDSAVYLCASSLTQATNEQFFGPGTRLTVL.

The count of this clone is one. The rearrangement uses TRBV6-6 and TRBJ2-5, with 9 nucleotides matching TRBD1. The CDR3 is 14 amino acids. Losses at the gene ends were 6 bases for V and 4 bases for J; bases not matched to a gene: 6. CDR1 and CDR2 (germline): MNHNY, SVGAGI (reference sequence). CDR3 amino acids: CASSSTGGGETQYF. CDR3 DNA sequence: TGTGCCAGCAGCTCGACAGGGGGAGGAGAGACCCAGTACTTC.

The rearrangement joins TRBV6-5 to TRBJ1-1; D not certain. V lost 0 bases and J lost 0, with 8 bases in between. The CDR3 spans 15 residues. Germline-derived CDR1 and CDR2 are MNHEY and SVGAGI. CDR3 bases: TGTGCCAGCAGTTACTCGGCAGGCGTGAACACTGAAGCTTTCTTT. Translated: CASSYSAGVNTEAFF.

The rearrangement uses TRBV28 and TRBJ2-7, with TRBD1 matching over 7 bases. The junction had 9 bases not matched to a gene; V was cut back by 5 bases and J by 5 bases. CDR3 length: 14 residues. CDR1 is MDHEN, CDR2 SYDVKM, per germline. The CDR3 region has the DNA TGTGCCAGCAGTCTGACAGGGAATTTGGACGAGCAGTACTTC. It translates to CASSLTGNLDEQYF. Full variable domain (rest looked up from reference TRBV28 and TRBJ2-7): DVKVTQSSRYLVKRTGEKVFLECVQDMDHENMFWYRQDPGLGLRLIYFSYDVKMKEKGDIPEGYSVSREKKERFSLILESASTNQTSMYLCASSLTGNLDEQYFGPGTRLTVT.

This CDR3 reads CASSVQSTGELFF. In nucleotides, the CDR3 is TGTGCCAGCAGTGTACAGAGTACCGGGGAGCTGTTTTTT. The chain couples TRBV2 to TRBJ2-2, with no clear D. Trimming removed 4 bases at V and 5 bases at J, with 8 bases between. CDR3 size: 13 residues. Germline values: CDR1 SNHLY, CDR2 FYNNEI.

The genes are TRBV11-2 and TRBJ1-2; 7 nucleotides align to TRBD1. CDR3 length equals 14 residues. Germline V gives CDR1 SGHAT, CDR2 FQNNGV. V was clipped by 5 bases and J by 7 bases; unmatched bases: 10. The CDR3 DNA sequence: TGTGCCAGCAGCCTCCTGGAGGGGGCCGGTGGCTACACCTTC. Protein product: CASSLLEGAGGYTF.